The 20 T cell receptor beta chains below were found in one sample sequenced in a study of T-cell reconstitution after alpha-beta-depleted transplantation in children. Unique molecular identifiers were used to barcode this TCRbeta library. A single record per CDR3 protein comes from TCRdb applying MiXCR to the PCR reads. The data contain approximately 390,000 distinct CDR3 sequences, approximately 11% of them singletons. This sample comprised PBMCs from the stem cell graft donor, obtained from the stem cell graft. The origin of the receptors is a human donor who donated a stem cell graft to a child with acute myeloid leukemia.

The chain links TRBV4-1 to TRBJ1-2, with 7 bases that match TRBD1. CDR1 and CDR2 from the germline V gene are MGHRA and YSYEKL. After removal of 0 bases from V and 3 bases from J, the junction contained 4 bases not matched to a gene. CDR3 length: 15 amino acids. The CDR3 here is CASSQEVTGYYGYTF. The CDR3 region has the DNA TGCGCCAGCAGCCAAGAGGTGACAGGGTACTATGGCTACACCTTC.

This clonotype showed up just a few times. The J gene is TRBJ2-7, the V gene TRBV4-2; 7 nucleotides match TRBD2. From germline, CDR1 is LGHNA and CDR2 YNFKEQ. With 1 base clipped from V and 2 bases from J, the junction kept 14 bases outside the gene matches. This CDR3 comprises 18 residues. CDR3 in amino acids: CASSQVVLAWEGTYEQYF. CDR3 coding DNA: TGTGCCAGCAGCCAAGTTGTACTGGCTTGGGAGGGGACCTACGAGCAGTACTTC.

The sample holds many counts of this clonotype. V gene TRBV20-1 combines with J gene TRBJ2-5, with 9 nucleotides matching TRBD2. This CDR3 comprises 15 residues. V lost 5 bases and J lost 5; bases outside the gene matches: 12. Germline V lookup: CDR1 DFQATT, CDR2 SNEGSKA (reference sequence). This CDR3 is CSASDAGGAGETQYF. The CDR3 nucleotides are TGCAGTGCTTCTGACGCGGGGGGGGCCGGGGAGACCCAGTACTTC.

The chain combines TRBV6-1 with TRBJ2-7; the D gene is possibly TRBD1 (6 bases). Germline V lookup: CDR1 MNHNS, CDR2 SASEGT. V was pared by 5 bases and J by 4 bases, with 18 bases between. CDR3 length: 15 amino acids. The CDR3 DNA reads TGTGCCAGCAGTCCCTCCGAGGGACATCAATACGAGCAGTACTTC. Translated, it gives CASSPSEGHQYEQYF.

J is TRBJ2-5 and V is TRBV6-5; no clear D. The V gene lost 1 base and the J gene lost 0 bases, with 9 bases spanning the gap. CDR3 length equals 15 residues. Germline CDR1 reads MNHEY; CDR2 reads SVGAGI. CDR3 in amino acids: CASSYLPPNQETQYF. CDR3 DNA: TGTGCCAGCAGTTACTTGCCCCCCAACCAAGAGACCCAGTACTTC.

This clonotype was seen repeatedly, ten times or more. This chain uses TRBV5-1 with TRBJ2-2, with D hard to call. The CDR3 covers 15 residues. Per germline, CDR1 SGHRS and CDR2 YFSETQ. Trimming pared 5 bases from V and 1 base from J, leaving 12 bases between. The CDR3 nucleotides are TGCGCCAGCAGTCTGGTACCAGGGAACACCGGGGAGCTGTTTTTT. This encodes CASSLVPGNTGELFF.

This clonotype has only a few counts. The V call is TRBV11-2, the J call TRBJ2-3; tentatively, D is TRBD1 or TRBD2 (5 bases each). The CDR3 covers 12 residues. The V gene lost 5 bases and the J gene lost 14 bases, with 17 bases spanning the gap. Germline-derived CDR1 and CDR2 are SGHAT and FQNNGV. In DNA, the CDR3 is TGTGCCAGCAGCGGGACGGGATACGGGCTGTATTTT. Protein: CASSGTGYGLYF.

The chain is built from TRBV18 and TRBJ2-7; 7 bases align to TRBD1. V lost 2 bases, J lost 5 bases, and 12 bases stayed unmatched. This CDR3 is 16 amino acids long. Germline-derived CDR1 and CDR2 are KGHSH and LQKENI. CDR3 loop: CASSPKVEGAPHEQYV. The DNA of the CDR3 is TGTGCCAGCTCACCAAAGGTTGAGGGGGCCCCCCACGAGCAGTACGTC.

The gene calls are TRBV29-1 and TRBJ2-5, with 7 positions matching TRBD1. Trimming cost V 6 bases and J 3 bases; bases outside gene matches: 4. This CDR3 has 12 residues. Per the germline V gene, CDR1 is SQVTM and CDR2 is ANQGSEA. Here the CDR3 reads CSVMGTEETQYF. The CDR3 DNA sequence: TGCAGCGTAATGGGGACAGAAGAGACCCAGTACTTC.

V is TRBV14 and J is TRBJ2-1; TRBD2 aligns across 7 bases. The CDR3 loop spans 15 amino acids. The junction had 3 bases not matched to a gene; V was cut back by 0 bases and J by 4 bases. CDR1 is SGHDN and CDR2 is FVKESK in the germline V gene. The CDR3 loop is CASSQDLGGYNEQFF. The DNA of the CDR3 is TGTGCCAGCAGCCAAGATTTGGGGGGGTACAATGAGCAGTTCTTC. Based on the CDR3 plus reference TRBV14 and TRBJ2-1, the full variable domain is EAGVTQFPSHSVIEKGQTVTLRCDPISGHDNLYWYRRVMGKEIKFLLHFVKESKQDESGMPNNRFLAERTGGTYSTLKVQPAELEDSGVYFCASSQDLGGYNEQFFGPGTRLTVL.

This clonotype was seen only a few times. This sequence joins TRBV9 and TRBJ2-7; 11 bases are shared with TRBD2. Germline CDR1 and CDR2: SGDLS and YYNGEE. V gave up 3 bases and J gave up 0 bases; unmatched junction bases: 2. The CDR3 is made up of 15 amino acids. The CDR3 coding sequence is TGTGCCAGCAGCGCGGGACTAGCGGACTCCTACGAGCAGTACTTC. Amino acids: CASSAGLADSYEQYF.

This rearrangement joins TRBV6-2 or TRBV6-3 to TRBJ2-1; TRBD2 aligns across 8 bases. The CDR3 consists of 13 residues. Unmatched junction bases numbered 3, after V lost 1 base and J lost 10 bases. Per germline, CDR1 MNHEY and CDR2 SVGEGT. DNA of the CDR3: TGTGCCAGCAGTTACTTCTTAGCGGGAGAGCAGTTCTTC. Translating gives CASSYFLAGEQFF.

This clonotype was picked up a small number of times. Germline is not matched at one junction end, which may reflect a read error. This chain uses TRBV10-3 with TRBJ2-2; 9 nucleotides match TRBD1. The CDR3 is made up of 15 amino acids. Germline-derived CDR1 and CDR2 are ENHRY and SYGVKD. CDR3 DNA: TGTGCCTTCAGGACCGGGACAGGGAATACCGGGGAGCTGTTTTTT. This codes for CAFRTGTGNTGELFF.

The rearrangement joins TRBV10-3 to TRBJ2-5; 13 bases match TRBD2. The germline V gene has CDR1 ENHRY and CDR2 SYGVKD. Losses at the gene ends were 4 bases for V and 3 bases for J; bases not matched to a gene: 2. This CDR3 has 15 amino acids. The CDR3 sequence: CAISGGLAGEETQYF. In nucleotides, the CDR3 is TGTGCCATCAGTGGAGGACTAGCGGGAGAAGAGACCCAGTACTTC.

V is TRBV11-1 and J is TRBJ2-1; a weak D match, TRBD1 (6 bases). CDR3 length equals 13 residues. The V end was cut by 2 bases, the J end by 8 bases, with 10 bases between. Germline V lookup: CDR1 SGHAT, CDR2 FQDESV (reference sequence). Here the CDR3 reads CASSLNRDHEQFF. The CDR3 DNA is TGTGCCAGCAGCTTAAACAGGGACCATGAGCAGTTCTTC.

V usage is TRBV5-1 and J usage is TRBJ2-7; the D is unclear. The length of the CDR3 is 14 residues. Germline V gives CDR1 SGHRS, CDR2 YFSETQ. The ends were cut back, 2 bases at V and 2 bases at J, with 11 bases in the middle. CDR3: CASSLKGPTYEQYF. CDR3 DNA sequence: TGCGCCAGCAGCTTAAAAGGGCCCACCTACGAGCAGTACTTC.

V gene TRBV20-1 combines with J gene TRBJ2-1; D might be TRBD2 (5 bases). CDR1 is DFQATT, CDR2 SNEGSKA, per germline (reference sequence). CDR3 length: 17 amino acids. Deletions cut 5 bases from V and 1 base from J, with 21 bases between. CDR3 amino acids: CSAPFGPGGSSYNEQFF. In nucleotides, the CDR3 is TGCAGTGCTCCCTTCGGGCCCGGCGGGTCTTCCTACAATGAGCAGTTCTTC.

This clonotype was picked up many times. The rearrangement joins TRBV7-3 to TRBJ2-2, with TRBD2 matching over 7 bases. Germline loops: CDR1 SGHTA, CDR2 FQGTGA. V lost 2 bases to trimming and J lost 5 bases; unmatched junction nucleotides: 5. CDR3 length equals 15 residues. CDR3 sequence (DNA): TGTGCCAGCAGCTTAGGCGGGAGACAGACCGGGGAGCTGTTTTTT. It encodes CASSLGGRQTGELFF.

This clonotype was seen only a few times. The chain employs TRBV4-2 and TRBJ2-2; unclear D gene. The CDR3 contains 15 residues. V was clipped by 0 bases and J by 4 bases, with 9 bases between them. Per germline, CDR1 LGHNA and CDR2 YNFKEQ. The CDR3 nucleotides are TGTGCCAGCAGCCAAGAAGGGTTGGGCACCGGGGAGCTGTTTTTT. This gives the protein CASSQEGLGTGELFF.

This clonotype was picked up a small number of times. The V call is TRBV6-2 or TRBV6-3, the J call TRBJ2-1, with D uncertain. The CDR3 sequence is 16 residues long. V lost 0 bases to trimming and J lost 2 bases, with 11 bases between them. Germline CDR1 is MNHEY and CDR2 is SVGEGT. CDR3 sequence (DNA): TGTGCCAGCAGTTACTCGACCGGAATTACCTACAATGAGCAGTTCTTC. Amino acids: CASSYSTGITYNEQFF.